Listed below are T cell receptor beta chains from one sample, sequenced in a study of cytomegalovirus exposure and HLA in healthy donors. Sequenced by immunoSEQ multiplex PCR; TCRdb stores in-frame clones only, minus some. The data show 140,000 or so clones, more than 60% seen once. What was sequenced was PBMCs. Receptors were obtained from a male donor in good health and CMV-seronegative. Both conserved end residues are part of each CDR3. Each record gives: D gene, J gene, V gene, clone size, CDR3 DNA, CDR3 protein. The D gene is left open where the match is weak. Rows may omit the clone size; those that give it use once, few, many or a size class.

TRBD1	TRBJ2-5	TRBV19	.	TGTGCCAGTAGTCCGTGGACAGGGAATGGAGAGACCCAGTACTTC	CASSPWTGNGETQYF
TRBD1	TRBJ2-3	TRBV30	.	TGTGCCTGGAGTCCCCCGGACAGGGGGACAGATACGCAGTATTTT	CAWSPPDRGTDTQYF
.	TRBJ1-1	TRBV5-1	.	TGCGCCAGCAGCAAGGAGACGAACACTGAAGCTTTCTTT	CASSKETNTEAFF
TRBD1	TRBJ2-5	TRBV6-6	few	TGTGCCAGCCAGGGACAGCACCAAGAGACCCAGTACTTC	CASQGQHQETQYF
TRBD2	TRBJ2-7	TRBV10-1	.	TGCGCCAGCAGCGAGTCTAGGGCTAGCGGATCCTACGAGCAGTACTTC	CASSESRASGSYEQYF
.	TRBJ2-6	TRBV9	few	TGTGCCAGCAGCGTAGGAAGCCTCGGGGCCAACGTCCTGACTTTC	CASSVGSLGANVLTF
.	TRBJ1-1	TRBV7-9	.	TGTGCCAGCAGCTGGCGACAGGCCAACACTGAAGCTTTCTTT	CASSWRQANTEAFF
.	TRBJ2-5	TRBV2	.	TGTGCCAGCACGCGTATCGAACAAGAGACCCAGTACTTC	CASTRIEQETQYF
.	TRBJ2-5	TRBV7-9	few	TGTGCCAGCAGCTCAATGCAAGAGACCCAGTACTTC	CASSSMQETQYF
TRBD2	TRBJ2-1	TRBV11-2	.	TGTGCCAGCAGCTCTCCGGGAGGACTAGCGGACAATGAGCAGTTCTTC	CASSSPGGLADNEQFF
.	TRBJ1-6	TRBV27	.	TGTGCCAGCAGTTTAATCAGGGTGGGCTCACCCCTCCACTTT	CASSLIRVGSPLHF
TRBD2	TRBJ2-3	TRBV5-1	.	TGCGCCAGCAGCTTGGGCGGGGGAGAGACAGATACGCAGTATTTT	CASSLGGGETDTQYF
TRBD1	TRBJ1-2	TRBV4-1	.	TGCGCCAGCAGCCAAGACGGGTCAATGGGACAGATTAACTATGGCTACACCTTC	CASSQDGSMGQINYGYTF
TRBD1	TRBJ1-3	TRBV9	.	TGTGCCAGCAGCGTAGAGGGGACAGGTCTTGACTCTGGAAACACCATATATTTT	CASSVEGTGLDSGNTIYF
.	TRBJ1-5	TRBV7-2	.	TGTGCCAGCGCAGGGCCGCCCTTCAATCAGCCCCAGCATTTT	CASAGPPFNQPQHF
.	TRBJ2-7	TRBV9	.	TGTGCCAGCAGCCAAGGGACTTACTCCTACGAGCAGTACTTC	CASSQGTYSYEQYF
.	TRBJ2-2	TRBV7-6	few	TGTGCCAGCGGACATTGGGGCACCGGGGAGCTGTTTTTT	CASGHWGTGELFF
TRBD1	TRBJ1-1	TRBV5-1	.	TGCGCCAGCAGCTTGGACAGGGGGAACACTGAAGCTTTCTTT	CASSLDRGNTEAFF
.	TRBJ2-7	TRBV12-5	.	TGTGCTAGTGGTTTGTCAGGGGCCCACGAGCAGTACTTC	CASGLSGAHEQYF
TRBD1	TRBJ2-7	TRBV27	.	TGTGCCAGCAGTTTATCGGGACAGGGGGCCGAATCCTACGAGCAGTACTTC	CASSLSGQGAESYEQYF
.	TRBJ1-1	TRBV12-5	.	TGTGCTAGTGGTTTGGCCCTCGTCCTAGAGGGCACTGAAGCTTTCTTT	CASGLALVLEGTEAFF
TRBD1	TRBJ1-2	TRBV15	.	TGTGCCACCAGCAGTGATTCCGGGACAGGGGGAACTAACTATGGCTACACCTTC	CATSSDSGTGGTNYGYTF
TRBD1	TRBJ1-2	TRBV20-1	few	TGCAGTGTGGGGCAGGGGGATGGCTACACCTTC	CSVGQGDGYTF
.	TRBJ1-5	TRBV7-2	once	TGTGCCAGCAGCTTATTGGGTGGGGCGAGGAGCAATCAGCCCCAGCATTTT	CASSLLGGARSNQPQHF
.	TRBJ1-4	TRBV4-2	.	TGTGCCAGCAGCCAAGATGGGGCAGGGTCTAATGAAAAACTGTTTTTT	CASSQDGAGSNEKLFF
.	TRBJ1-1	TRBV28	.	TGTGCCAGCAGTCCTCCGGGACTCCAAAACACTGAAGCTTTCTTT	CASSPPGLQNTEAFF
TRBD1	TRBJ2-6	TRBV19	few	TGTGCCAGTAGTAGGCTCGGGACAGGGGTTTCCGGGGCCAACGTCCTGACTTTC	CASSRLGTGVSGANVLTF
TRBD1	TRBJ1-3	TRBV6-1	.	TGTGCCAGCAGTAGAGGACAGGGTACTGGAAACACCATATATTTT	CASSRGQGTGNTIYF
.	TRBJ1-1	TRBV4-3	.	TGCGCCAGCCTCGGGGTAAAGGCTTTCTTT	CASLGVKAFF
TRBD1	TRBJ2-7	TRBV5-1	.	TGCGCCAGCAGCCGTGAAGGGGGCTTCCACGAGCAGTACTTC	CASSREGGFHEQYF
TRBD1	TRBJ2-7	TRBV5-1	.	TGCGCCAGCAGCTCGACAGGGGGAAACGAGCAGTACTTC	CASSSTGGNEQYF
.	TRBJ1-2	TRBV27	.	TGTGCCAGCAGTCGCGGGGGCAACTATGGCTACACCTTC	CASSRGGNYGYTF
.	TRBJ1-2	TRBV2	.	TGTGCCAGCAGTGAACATGAGGAGGCTGGCTACACCTTC	CASSEHEEAGYTF
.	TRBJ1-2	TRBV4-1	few	TGCGCCAGCAGCCAAGAGGGGCGCCCTAACTATGGCTACACCTTC	CASSQEGRPNYGYTF
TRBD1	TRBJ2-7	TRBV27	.	TGTGCCAGCAGTCTCAGACAGGGGCCCTACGAGCAGTACTTC	CASSLRQGPYEQYF
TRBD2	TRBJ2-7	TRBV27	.	TGTGCCAGCAGTTTTCAACTAGCGGGGGGCGAGCAGTACTTC	CASSFQLAGGEQYF
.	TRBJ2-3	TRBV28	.	TGTGCCAGCAGTTTATGGGACACTACTAGCACAGATACGCAGTATTTT	CASSLWDTTSTDTQYF
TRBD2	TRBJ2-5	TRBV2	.	TGTGCCAGCAGCAAAACTGTTAGCGGGGGGCAAGAGACCCAGTACTTC	CASSKTVSGGQETQYF